This T cell receptor (beta chain) was sequenced for a study of TIL therapy for anti-PD-1-resistant metastatic lung cancer. About this clone: The antigen is undetermined.

This was the immunoSEQ v3 assay. Sequencing depth was 1.9 million or so read pairs for survey level, about 5-6 million for deep. Profiling relied on immunoSEQ multiplex PCR, and the TCRdb table lists in-frame clones only, not all of them. The data show tens of thousands of clones, just over 70% seen once. Sample time point: pre-treatment sample, taken before nivolumab and TIL therapy. J lost 5 bases, V lost 6 bases, and 16 bases had no gene match. This CDR3 contains 17 residues. Germline CDR1 SEHNR, CDR2 FQNEAQ (reference sequence). Study-wide results and limits: Treatment-naive, never-smoker and oncogene-addicted patients were overrepresented in this highly selected cohort.

The sequences come from blood, collected at baseline. The chain couples TRBV7-9 to TRBJ1-2; TRBD1 aligns across 9 bases. This clonotype was sampled from a person aged 25-85 years with non-small cell lung cancer. The CDR3, as DNA: TGTGCCAGCAGGCGACGGGACAGGGAGATCGGGGGGTATGGCTACACCTTC. Encoded protein: CASRRRDREIGGYGYTF.